This T cell receptor beta chain was sequenced for a study of T cell clonality in common variable immunodeficiency. This clone was seen repeatedly, ten times or more. Its antigen is not known. The read falls 3 residues short of the CDR3 end, and the missing part is taken from the germline J gene. Points from the study as a whole: CVID subjects showed higher TCRbeta clonality than healthy controls. Common variable immunodeficiency TCR beta sequences reportedly had fewer deletions and N-nucleotide insertions.

CVID and control samples used equivalent genomic DNA input. TCRdb keeps only in-frame clones here, not all; method: immunoSEQ multiplex PCR. This repertoire holds about 33,000 clones, and none appear only once. CDR3 length: 15 amino acids. The germline V gene has CDR1 SEHNR and CDR2 FQNEAQ (reference sequence). The V gene lost 5 bases and the J gene lost 2 bases, with 13 bases spanning the gap. The V and J genes are TRBV7-9 and TRBJ2-1; possible D gene TRBD2, 6 bases. The sequence derives from a person aged 18 to 70 in good health. Sequenced material: peripheral blood mononuclear cells. CDR3 DNA, as far as it was read: TGTGCCAGCAGCGTGGGGGGAGACACCTACAATGAG. It codes for CASSVGGDTYNE. The complete CDR3 sequence is CASSVGGDTYNEQFF.